This TCR beta chain was sequenced during a study of blood T cells in healthy people across ages. The table lists this clonotype with a few counts. This CDR3 has 14 amino acids. The V gene's germline CDR1 is LNHNV and CDR2 YYDKDF (reference sequence). The ends were cut back, 0 bases at V and 6 bases at J, with 11 bases in the middle. A second PCR of roughly 7 to 11 cycles used a sample-barcoded 5' primer and a J-beta primer mix. TCRdb reanalysed the 5' RACE reads using MiXCR and keeps one entry per CDR3 protein. The table shows about 1.7 million distinct CDR3 sequences, with 25% to 30% occurring only once.

V usage is TRBV15 and J usage is TRBJ1-2; D uncertain. The sequence came from a woman in her twenties or thirties in good health. The sample taken for sequencing was blood. The CDR3 DNA sequence: TGTGCCACCAGCAGAGAGAGAGGGTGTGATGGCTACACCTTC. This gives the protein CATSRERGCDGYTF.